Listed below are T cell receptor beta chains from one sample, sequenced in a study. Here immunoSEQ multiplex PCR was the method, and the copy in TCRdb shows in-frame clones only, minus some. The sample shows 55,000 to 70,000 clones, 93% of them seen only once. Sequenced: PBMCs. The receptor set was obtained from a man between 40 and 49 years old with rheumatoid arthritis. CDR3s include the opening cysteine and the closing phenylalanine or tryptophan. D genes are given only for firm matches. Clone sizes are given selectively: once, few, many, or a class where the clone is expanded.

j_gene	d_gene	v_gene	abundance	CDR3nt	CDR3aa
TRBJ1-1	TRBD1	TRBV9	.	TGTGCCAGCAGCACATCGGGACAGCGATTTTTGGGCACTGAAGCTTTCTTT	CASSTSGQRFLGTEAFF
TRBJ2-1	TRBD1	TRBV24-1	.	TGTGCCACCAGTGACACCGGGACAGGGGCCTACAATGAGCAGTTCTTC	CATSDTGTGAYNEQFF
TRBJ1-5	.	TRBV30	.	TGTGCCTGGAGTGCACGGGGCACTCAGCCCCAGCATTTT	CAWSARGTQPQHF
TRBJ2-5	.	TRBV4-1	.	TGCGCCAGCAGCCAGGGGACAGCCCGGGGGCAAGAGACCCAGTACTTC	CASSQGTARGQETQYF
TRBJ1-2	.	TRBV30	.	TGTGCCTGGAGCCCGCCCAGGGGAAAGTCGGGCAGAGGGTATGGCTACACCTTC	CAWSPPRGKSGRGYGYTF
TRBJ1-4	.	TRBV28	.	TGTGCCAGCAGTTCTCTCTCTCCAACTAATGAAAAACTGTTTTTT	CASSSLSPTNEKLFF
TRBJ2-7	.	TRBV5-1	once	TGCGCCAGCAGCCCGGCGGACGGCGAGCCCTACGAGCAGTACTTC	CASSPADGEPYEQYF
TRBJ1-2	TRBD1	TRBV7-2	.	TGTGCCAGCAGCTCTGGGGACAGAGCGATTCATGGCTACACCTTC	CASSSGDRAIHGYTF
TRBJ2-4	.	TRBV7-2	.	TGTGCCAGCAGCTTTGGGACCAAGCCCAAAAACATTCAGTACTTC	CASSFGTKPKNIQYF
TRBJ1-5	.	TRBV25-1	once	TGTGCCAGCAGTGGCAGGGCCTTCGATCAGCCCCAGCATTTT	CASSGRAFDQPQHF
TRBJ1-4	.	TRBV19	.	TGTGCCAGTCAACAGGACCCGGGGTGGGAAAAACTGTTTTTT	CASQQDPGWEKLFF
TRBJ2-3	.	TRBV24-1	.	TGTGCCACCAGGCAAACTAGCACAGATACGCAGTATTTT	CATRQTSTDTQYF
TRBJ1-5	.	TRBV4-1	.	TGCGCCAGCAGCCAAGATTGGACGCGGGGGATTCAGCCCCAGCATTTT	CASSQDWTRGIQPQHF
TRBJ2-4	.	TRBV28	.	TGTGCCAGCAGTAGCAGGCGGGTAAACATTCAGTACTTC	CASSSRRVNIQYF
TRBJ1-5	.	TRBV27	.	TGTGCCAGCAGTTTTACAGCCAATCAGCCCCAGCATTTT	CASSFTANQPQHF
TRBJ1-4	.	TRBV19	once	TGTGCCAGTAACGACCCAGGGCGGACTGAAAAACTGTTTTTT	CASNDPGRTEKLFF
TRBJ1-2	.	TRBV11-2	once	TGTGCCAGCAGCTTAGATGTTAACTATGGCTACACCTTC	CASSLDVNYGYTF
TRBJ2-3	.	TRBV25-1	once	TGTGCCAGCAGTGAGTTTAGCACAGATACGCAGTATTTT	CASSEFSTDTQYF
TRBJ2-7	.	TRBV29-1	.	TGCAGCGTTGAAGGCATCGTCGAGCAGTACTTC	CSVEGIVEQYF
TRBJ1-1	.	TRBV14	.	TGTGCCAGCAGCCCATATACCGGGACTGAAGCTTTCTTT	CASSPYTGTEAFF
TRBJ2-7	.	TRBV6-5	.	TGTGCCAGCAGTTACTCGCGGGCTAGACGCTCCTACGAGCAGTACTTC	CASSYSRARRSYEQYF
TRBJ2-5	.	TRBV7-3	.	TGTGCCAGCAGCTCCTTCCCCCAAGAGACCCAGTACTTC	CASSSFPQETQYF
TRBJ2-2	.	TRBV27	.	TGTGCCAGCAGTTTATGGGGGGGCGCGAACACCGGGGAGCTGTTTTTT	CASSLWGGANTGELFF
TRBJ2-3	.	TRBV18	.	TGTGCCAGCTCACCACCTAGCACAGATACGCAGTATTTT	CASSPPSTDTQYF
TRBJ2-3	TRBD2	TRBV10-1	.	TGCGCCAGCATCAAAATCCCCCGGACTAGCGGGGGGGTAGATACGCAGTATTTT	CASIKIPRTSGGVDTQYF
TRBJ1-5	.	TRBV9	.	TGTGCCAGCAGCGTATCAGGGGAACGCAATCAGCCCCAGCATTTT	CASSVSGERNQPQHF
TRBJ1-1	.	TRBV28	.	TGTGCCAGCAGTGGGGGCCTGAACACTGAAGCTTTCTTT	CASSGGLNTEAFF
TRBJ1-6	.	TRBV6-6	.	TGTGCCAGCCTTCCGAGGGCAGGGACGAATTCACCCCTCCACTTT	CASLPRAGTNSPLHF
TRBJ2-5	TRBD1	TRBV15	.	TGTGCCACCAGCAGGGGACAGCAAGAGACCCAGTACTTC	CATSRGQQETQYF
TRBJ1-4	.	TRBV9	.	TGTGCCAGCAGCTCTCTGGGGGAAGGGGCTAATGAAAAACTGTTTTTT	CASSSLGEGANEKLFF
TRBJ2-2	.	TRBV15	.	TGTGCCACCAGCAGCGATCCCGTCGGGGAGCTGTTTTTT	CATSSDPVGELFF
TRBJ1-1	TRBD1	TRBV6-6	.	TGTGCCAGCAGTTTAACAGGGGGCACTGAAGCTTTCTTT	CASSLTGGTEAFF
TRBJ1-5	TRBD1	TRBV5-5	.	TGTGCCAGCAGCGAATTCCCCGGACAGGGGTACGGTAGAGATCAGCCCCAGCATTTT	CASSEFPGQGYGRDQPQHF
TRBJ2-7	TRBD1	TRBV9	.	TGTGCCAGCAGCGCTAGACCCGGGACAGGGGCCTACGAGCAGTACTTC	CASSARPGTGAYEQYF
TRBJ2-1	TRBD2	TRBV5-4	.	TGTGCCAGCAGCGTCCCAACTAGCGGGGGAGCCTACAATGAGCAGTTCTTC	CASSVPTSGGAYNEQFF
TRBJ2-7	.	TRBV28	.	TGTGCCAGCAGCCCACCAGGGATCGCCTACGAGCAGTACTTC	CASSPPGIAYEQYF
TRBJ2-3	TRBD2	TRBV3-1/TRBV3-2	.	TGTGCCAGCAGCCAAGTTAGCGGGGGGCGAACAGATACGCAGTATTTT	CASSQVSGGRTDTQYF
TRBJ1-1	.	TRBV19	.	TGTGCCAGTAGTACCGACCCAACAGGGCCTTACACTGAAGCTTTCTTT	CASSTDPTGPYTEAFF
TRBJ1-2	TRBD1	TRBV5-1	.	TGCGCCAGCAGCCCGGACAGGGTAGGCTATGGCTACACCTTC	CASSPDRVGYGYTF
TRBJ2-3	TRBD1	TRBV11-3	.	TGTGCCAGCAGCAAGGGGACAGGGAGTAGAACAGATACGCAGTATTTT	CASSKGTGSRTDTQYF
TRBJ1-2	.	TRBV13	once	TGTGTCAGTGCAAGAGGCGGCAGCAACTATGGCTACACCTTC	CVSARGGSNYGYTF